Listed here are 9 T cell receptor beta chains from one sample, sequenced in a study of shared clonotypes between healthy human individuals. Assay: immunoSEQ multiplex PCR; the TCRdb copy retains only in-frame clones and omits some. The sample contains around 510,000 clones, about 96% of which appear only once. The sample taken for sequencing was naive CD4+ T cells sorted from blood. Regarding subset: CD45RA+ positively selected. The source is a woman in her 30s in good health.

This clone appeared a single time. The V gene is TRBV28, the J gene TRBJ2-1; D is ambiguous. Trimming took off 8 bases at V and 12 bases at J, with 14 bases between the two ends. The V gene's germline CDR1 is MDHEN and CDR2 SYDVKM. This CDR3 is built from 11 residues. CDR3 DNA sequence: TGTGCCAGCTTAGGTCCTGGAACGCAGTTCTTC. This translates into CASLGPGTQFF.

The genes are TRBV19 and TRBJ2-7, with a weak D call TRBD2 (6 bases). Trimming left V 4 bases short and J 4 bases short, with 20 bases between. Per the germline V gene, CDR1 is LNHDA and CDR2 is SQIVND (reference sequence). The CDR3 is 16 amino acids. The CDR3 reads CASSTGGGRGIYEQYF. DNA for the CDR3: TGTGCCAGTAGTACCGGAGGCGGACGGGGGATATACGAGCAGTACTTC.

This clone was picked up one time. Other nucleotide sequences in the sample specify the same CDR3. The chain has TRBV20-1 and TRBJ1-2, with D uncertain. Trimming stripped 2 bases from V and 5 bases from J, with 6 bases between. CDR3 length: 11 amino acids. Germline CDR1 reads DFQATT; CDR2 reads SNEGSKA (reference sequence). DNA of the CDR3: TGCAGTGCTAGATCGGAGTATGGCTACACCTTC. As protein: CSARSEYGYTF.

This chain links TRBV28 with TRBJ1-2; weak D call: TRBD1 (5 bases). V was pared by 3 bases and J by 8 bases, with 13 bases between. This CDR3 region has 13 residues. Germline lookup yields CDR1 MDHEN and CDR2 SYDVKM. The CDR3 sequence is CASSFSFREGYTF. CDR3 DNA: TGTGCCAGCAGTTTTAGTTTCAGGGAAGGCTACACCTTC.

In its sample, this clone was seen a few times. V is TRBV5-1 and J is TRBJ1-1, with a tentative D call TRBD1 (5 bases). The V end was cut by 5 bases, the J end by 1 base, with 9 bases between. Germline V gene lookup returns CDR1 SGHRS and CDR2 YFSETQ. CDR3 size: 13 residues. CDR3 loop: CASRSTGNTEAFF. CDR3 nucleotide sequence: TGCGCCAGCAGATCCACAGGGAACACTGAAGCTTTCTTT.

The chain couples TRBV18 to TRBJ1-1, with D possibly matching TRBD1 (6 bases). The germline V gene encodes CDR1 KGHSH and CDR2 LQKENI. Trimming cost V 3 bases and J 3 bases, with 11 bases left between them. This CDR3 has 14 residues. CDR3 in DNA: TGTGCCAGCTCACCCCCCGGGGGCTACACTGAAGCTTTCTTT. Translating gives CASSPPGGYTEAFF.

The chain carries TRBV11-2 and TRBJ2-3; no clear D. The CDR3 has 13 amino acids. The germline V gene has CDR1 SGHAT and CDR2 FQNNGV. Trimming removed 2 bases at V and 6 bases at J, with 9 bases between. The chain's CDR3 is CASSLYGGDTQYF. CDR3 DNA sequence: TGTGCCAGCAGCTTATACGGCGGTGATACGCAGTATTTT.

This clone was seen a handful of times. The chain has TRBV11-2 and TRBJ1-5, with a possible D match to TRBD1 (6 bases). V was shortened by 3 bases and J by 4 bases, with 13 bases between the two germline ends. The germline V gene encodes CDR1 SGHAT and CDR2 FQNNGV. The CDR3 length is 15 residues. The CDR3 loop reads CASSFSTGSNQPQHF. The CDR3 coding sequence is TGTGCCAGCAGCTTCTCGACAGGATCTAATCAGCCCCAGCATTTT.

The chain links TRBV6-1 to TRBJ2-2; D remains ambiguous. V was pared by 6 bases and J by 3 bases, with 8 bases between. The CDR3 length is 13 residues. Germline V CDR1 and CDR2: MNHNS, SASEGT. In DNA form, the CDR3 reads TGTGCCAGCAGGACTGGGGACACCGGGGAGCTGTTTTTT. Translated, it gives CASRTGDTGELFF.